These 4 T cell receptor beta chains were all obtained from the same sample, sequenced in a study of response to subunit inactivated influenza vaccine. In TCRdb, the RT-PCR reads were re-called with MiXCR into one record per CDR3 protein. Here the sample spans 430,000 or so distinct CDR3 sequences, approximately 11% being singletons. Sequenced here: PBMCs from blood, sampled more than 35 days after vaccination. All receptors come from a man aged 45-65 years who received an inactivated influenza vaccine.

This clonotype occurred a few times. The chain uses TRBV23-1 and TRBJ1-4; 7 bases are a match to TRBD1. TRBV23-1 is an ORF; its function is uncertain. This CDR3 region has 15 residues. Trimming at V came to 6 bases and at J to 0 bases, leaving 4 bases not matched to a gene. The CDR3 region is CASRGQLATNEKLFF. CDR3 coding DNA: TGCGCCAGCAGGGGACAGCTTGCAACTAATGAAAAACTGTTTTTT.

The rearrangement links TRBV2 to TRBJ1-3; D might be TRBD1 (6 bases). The V gene's germline CDR1 is SNHLY and CDR2 FYNNEI. The CDR3 loop spans 17 amino acids. The V and J ends lost 0 bases and 3 bases respectively, with 15 bases between them. The CDR3, as DNA: TGTGCCAGCAGTGAAGCGATGGTCGGGGGCGATGGAAACACCATATATTTT. As protein: CASSEAMVGGDGNTIYF.

This clonotype came up a few times. The chain uses TRBV9 and TRBJ2-5; no definite D call. Germline CDR1 reads SGDLS; CDR2 reads YYNGEE. Trimming took 2 bases from V and 2 from J, leaving 7 bases between them. This CDR3 region has 13 residues. The CDR3 loop is CASSVSDQETQYF. CDR3 nucleotides: TGTGCCAGCAGCGTCTCAGATCAAGAGACCCAGTACTTC.

The genes are TRBV28 and TRBJ1-6, with D perhaps TRBD1 (5 bases). Trimming took 0 bases from V and 11 from J, leaving 17 bases between them. Germline CDR1 reads MDHEN; CDR2 reads SYDVKM. This CDR3 region has 16 residues. The CDR3 region is CASSLWDTRGPAPLHF. As DNA, the CDR3 is TGTGCCAGCAGTTTATGGGACACAAGGGGCCCGGCACCCCTCCACTTT.